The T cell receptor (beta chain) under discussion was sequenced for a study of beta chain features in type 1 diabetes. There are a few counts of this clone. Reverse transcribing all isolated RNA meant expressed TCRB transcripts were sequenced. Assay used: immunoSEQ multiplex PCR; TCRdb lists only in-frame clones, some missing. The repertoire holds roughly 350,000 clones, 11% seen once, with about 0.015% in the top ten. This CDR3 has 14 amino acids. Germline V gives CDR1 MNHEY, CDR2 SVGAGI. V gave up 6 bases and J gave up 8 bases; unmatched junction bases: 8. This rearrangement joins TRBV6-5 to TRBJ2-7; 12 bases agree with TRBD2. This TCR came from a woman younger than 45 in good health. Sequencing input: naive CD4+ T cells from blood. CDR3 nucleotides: TGTGCCAGCAGCCCGACTAGCGGGAGACCCAAGCAGTACTTC. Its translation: CASSPTSGRPKQYF.